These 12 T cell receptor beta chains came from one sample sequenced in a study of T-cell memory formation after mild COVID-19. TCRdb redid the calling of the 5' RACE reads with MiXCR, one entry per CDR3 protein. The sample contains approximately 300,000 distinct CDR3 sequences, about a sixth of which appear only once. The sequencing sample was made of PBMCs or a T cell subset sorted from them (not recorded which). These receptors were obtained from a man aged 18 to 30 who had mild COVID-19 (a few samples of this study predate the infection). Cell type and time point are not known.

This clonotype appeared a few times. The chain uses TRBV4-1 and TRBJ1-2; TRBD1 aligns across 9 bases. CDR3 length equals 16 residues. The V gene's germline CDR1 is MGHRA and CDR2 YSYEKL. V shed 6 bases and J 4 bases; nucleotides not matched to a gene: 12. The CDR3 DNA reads TGCGCCAGCAGTCCGGGACAGGGACCTAGGGGCTATGGCTACACCTTC. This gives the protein CASSPGQGPRGYGYTF.

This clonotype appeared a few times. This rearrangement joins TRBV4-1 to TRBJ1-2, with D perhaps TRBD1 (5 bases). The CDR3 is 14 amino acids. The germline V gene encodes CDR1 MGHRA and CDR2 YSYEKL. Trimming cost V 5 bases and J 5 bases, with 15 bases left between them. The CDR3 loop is CASSAQRGVYGYTF. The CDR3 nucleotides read TGCGCCAGCAGCGCACAGCGGGGGGTGTATGGCTACACCTTC.

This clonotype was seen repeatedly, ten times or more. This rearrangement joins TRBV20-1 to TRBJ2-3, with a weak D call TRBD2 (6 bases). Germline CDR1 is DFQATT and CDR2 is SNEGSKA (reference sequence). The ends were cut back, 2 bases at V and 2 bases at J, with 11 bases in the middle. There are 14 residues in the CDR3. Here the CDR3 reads CSARPLANTDTQYF. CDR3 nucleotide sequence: TGCAGTGCTAGACCTCTAGCGAACACAGATACGCAGTATTTT.

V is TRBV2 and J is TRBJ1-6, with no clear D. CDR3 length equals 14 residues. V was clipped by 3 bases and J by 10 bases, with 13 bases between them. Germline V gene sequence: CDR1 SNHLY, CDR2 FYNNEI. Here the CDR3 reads CASSEAGIRSPLHF. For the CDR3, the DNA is TGTGCCAGCAGTGAGGCGGGGATTAGATCACCCCTCCACTTT.

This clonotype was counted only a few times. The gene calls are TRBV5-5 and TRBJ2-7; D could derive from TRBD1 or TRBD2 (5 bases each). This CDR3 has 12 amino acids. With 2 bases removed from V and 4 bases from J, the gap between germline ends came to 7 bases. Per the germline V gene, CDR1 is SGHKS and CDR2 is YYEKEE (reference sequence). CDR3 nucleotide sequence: TGTGCCAGCAGCTTAGAGGGGTACGAGCAGTACGTC. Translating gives CASSLEGYEQYV.

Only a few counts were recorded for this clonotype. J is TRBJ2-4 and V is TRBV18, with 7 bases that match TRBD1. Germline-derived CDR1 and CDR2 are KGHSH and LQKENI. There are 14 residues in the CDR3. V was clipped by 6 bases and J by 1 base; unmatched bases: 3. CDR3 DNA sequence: TGTGCCAGCTCCGCGGACAGGGCCAAAAACATTCAGTACTTC. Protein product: CASSADRAKNIQYF.

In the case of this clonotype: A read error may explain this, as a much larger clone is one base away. The CDR3 spells CASSLGAPYGQYF. CDR3 nucleotides: TGTGCCAGCAGCCTCGGGGCTCCCTACGGGCAGTACTTC. The gene calls are TRBV14 and TRBJ2-7; tentatively, D is TRBD1 or TRBD2 (5 bases each). The CDR3 extends over 13 amino acids. The germline CDR1 and CDR2 sequences are SGHDN and FVKESK.

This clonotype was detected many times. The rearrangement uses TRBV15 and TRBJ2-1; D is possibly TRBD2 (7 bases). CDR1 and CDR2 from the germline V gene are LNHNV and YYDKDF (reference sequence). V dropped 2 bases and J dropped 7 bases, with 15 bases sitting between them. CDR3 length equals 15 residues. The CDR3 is CATSRSNRGGNEQFF. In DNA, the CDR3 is TGTGCCACCAGCAGATCCAATAGGGGGGGGAATGAGCAGTTCTTC.

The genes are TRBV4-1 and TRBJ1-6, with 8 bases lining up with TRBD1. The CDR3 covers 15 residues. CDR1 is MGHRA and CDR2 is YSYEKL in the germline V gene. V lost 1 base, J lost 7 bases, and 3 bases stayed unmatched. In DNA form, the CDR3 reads TGCGCCAGCAGCCAAGTGGACAGGGAGAATTCACCCCTCCACTTT. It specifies CASSQVDRENSPLHF.

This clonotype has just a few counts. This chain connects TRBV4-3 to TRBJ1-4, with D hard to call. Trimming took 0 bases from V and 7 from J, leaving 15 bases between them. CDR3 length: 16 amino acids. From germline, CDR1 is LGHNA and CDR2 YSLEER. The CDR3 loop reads CASSQDRGRSGEKLFF. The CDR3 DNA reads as TGCGCCAGCAGCCAAGACCGTGGGAGGAGTGGTGAAAAACTGTTTTTT.

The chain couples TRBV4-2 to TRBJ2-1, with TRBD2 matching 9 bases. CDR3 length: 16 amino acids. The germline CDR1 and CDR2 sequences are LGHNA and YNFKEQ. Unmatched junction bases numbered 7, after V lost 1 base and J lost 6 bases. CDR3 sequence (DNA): TGTGCCAGCAGCCAAGGGTTTAGCGGGGGTACCAATGAGCAGTTCTTC. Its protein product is CASSQGFSGGTNEQFF.

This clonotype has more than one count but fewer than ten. The CDR3 DNA sequence: TGTGCCAGCAGTTTACCGACAGGTCACGAGCAGTACTTC. This codes for CASSLPTGHEQYF. V and J are TRBV12-3 or TRBV12-4 and TRBJ2-7, with D maybe TRBD1 (6 bases). The CDR3 runs to 13 residues. Trimming stripped 2 bases from V and 5 bases from J, with 10 bases between.